This T cell receptor beta chain was sequenced for a study of blood T cell repertoires in COVID-19 (dated by TCRdb to the early 2020s). Describing the broader study: The collaborator samples originated in the United States, Italy and Spain and spanned the acute and convalescent phases of COVID-19. Where available, HLA class I and class II types were taken from metadata supplied by the sample provider and were not determined by assay-based typing. A de-identified subject ID, COVID-19 status, age in years and sex were almost always included in the sample metadata. A freely available public database, intended as a resource for researchers studying the immune response to SARS-CoV-2, is where the repertoires were released. Deeply sampled blood TCRbeta repertoires from subjects exposed to, actively infected with, or recovered from COVID-19 were included in the dataset. Samples came from the ongoing ImmuneRACE study (first 160 participants) plus 1,254 subjects from 6 global collaborators. The material from the prospective study consisted of cDNA or gDNA derived from T cells, B-cell-depleted T cells, or PBMCs.

What the research found in general, with its limitations: The quantity of clinical and demographic metadata differed by source and by participant and was supplied without curation.

CDR1 and CDR2, looked up from the germline V gene, are SGHDT and YYEEEE. Trimming at the junction amounts to 1 base on V and 3 bases on J, and the germline ends lie 14 bases apart. The CDR3 runs 16 amino acids, cysteine and phenylalanine included. The CDR3 DNA has 48 bases and is translated from base 1. The immunoSEQ Assay, a bias-controlled multiplex PCR, was used to amplify TCRbeta CDR3 regions from genomic DNA. In the authors' own workflow: Nucleated cell counts per sample were estimated from amplification of reference gene primers within the assay. To quantify the absolute abundance of each unique TCRbeta CDR3 rearrangement, sequence reads were collapsed and filtered. Productive Simpson clonality was computed per sample as the square root of Simpson's diversity index over productive rearrangements. TCRdb carries this immuneACCESS record with in-frame sequences only. Its versions omit some clonotypes, under half of them owing to an unresolved V gene in the studies checked, with the rest unexplained. The DNA gave D and trimming, while V, J and clone size come from that table. Here the sample has some 100,000 clones; 86% occur a single time. Roughly 25% of the sample is held by the ten biggest clonotypes.

Collaborating institutions collected whole blood in K2EDTA tubes following their own protocols. Collaborator samples were shipped for TCRbeta analysis as frozen whole blood, isolated PBMCs, or DNA extracted from either sample type. Concerning this clone itself: There is no known antigen for this receptor. No much larger clonotype is one base removed from it; base qualities were not supplied.

This receptor was obtained from a human donor in a cohort sampled during active COVID-19. Recombination connected TRBV5-6 to TRBJ2-1; the D gene is perhaps TRBD1, from 7 matching bases. The sequenced material came from peripheral blood. This receptor has the CDR3 CASSLRQGGSYNEQFF. The DNA sequence reads TGTGCCAGCAGCTTGAGACAGGGAGGAAGCTACAATGAGCAGTTCTTC.